These T cell receptor beta chains were read from a single sample in a study of shared clonotypes between healthy human individuals. Using immunoSEQ multiplex PCR, the repertoire was profiled, and TCRdb retains in-frame clones only, with some absent. The profile shows roughly 2.6 million clones, more than 80% of them singletons. Sequencing was carried out using naive CD4+ T cells sorted from blood. Every receptor here comes from a man between 18 and 29 years old in good health. Each CDR3 is given with its conserved first and last residue. The order of the fields is clone size, J gene, D gene, V gene, CDR3 DNA, CDR3 protein. The D gene is left open where the match is weak. Only part of the rows carry a size: once, few, many, or a class if the clone is expanded.

size: NA; J: TRBJ2-5; D: NA; V: TRBV5-1; DNA: TGCGCCAGCAGCCCGGATCGACTAGAGACCCAGTACTTC; CDR3: CASSPDRLETQYF
size: NA; J: TRBJ1-5; D: NA; V: TRBV7-8; DNA: TGTGCCAGCAGCTTCGTCCTTAGCAATCAGCCCCAGCATTTT; CDR3: CASSFVLSNQPQHF
size: NA; J: TRBJ1-1; D: NA; V: TRBV2; DNA: TGTGCCAGCAGTGAACACGTGAACGCTGAAGCTTTCTTT; CDR3: CASSEHVNAEAFF
size: once; J: TRBJ1-6; D: TRBD1; V: TRBV28; DNA: TGTGCCAGCAGTTCCCGGGACAGGGATAATTCACCCCTCCACTTT; CDR3: CASSSRDRDNSPLHF
size: NA; J: TRBJ2-7; D: NA; V: TRBV20-1; DNA: TGCAGTACATCAGGGGTAAACGAGCAGTACTTC; CDR3: CSTSGVNEQYF
size: NA; J: TRBJ2-3; D: TRBD2; V: TRBV6-5; DNA: TGTGCCAGCAGTTTAGCGGGAGGGAGCACAGATACGCAGTATTTT; CDR3: CASSLAGGSTDTQYF
size: NA; J: TRBJ2-1; D: NA; V: TRBV7-9; DNA: TGTGCCAGCAGCTTCGGCAATGAGCAGTTCTTC; CDR3: CASSFGNEQFF
size: NA; J: TRBJ2-3; D: NA; V: TRBV14; DNA: TGTGCCAGCAGCCGACAGGAAACAGATACGCAGTATTTT; CDR3: CASSRQETDTQYF
size: NA; J: TRBJ1-3; D: NA; V: TRBV5-4; DNA: TGTGCCAGCAGCACTGGGCCCTTTGAGTCTGGAAACACCATATATTTT; CDR3: CASSTGPFESGNTIYF
size: NA; J: TRBJ2-2; D: TRBD1; V: TRBV19; DNA: TGTGCCAGTAGTCTCCGGACAGGGATAGGGACCGGGGAGCTGTTTTTT; CDR3: CASSLRTGIGTGELFF
size: NA; J: TRBJ2-5; D: NA; V: TRBV11-2; DNA: TGTGCCAGCAGGGCGACCGGGACCCTCGGGGGAGGGTACTTC; CDR3: CASRATGTLGGGYF
size: NA; J: TRBJ1-4; D: TRBD1; V: TRBV5-6; DNA: TGTGCCAGCAGCTTTAGGGGGACAGGCCCAACTAATGAAAAACTGTTTTTT; CDR3: CASSFRGTGPTNEKLFF
size: few; J: TRBJ1-1; D: NA; V: TRBV10-3; DNA: TGTGCCATCAGTGATCCGAGGGGCTCTGAAGCTTTCTTT; CDR3: CAISDPRGSEAFF
size: NA; J: TRBJ2-5; D: NA; V: TRBV5-1; DNA: TGCGCCAGCAGCTTTGTGCCAGGGCTGGCAGGAGGGCAAGAGACCCAGTACTTC; CDR3: CASSFVPGLAGGQETQYF
size: NA; J: TRBJ1-1; D: NA; V: TRBV19; DNA: TGTGCCAGTTCTCAGAGGACTGAAGCTTTCTTT; CDR3: CASSQRTEAFF
size: few; J: TRBJ1-6; D: TRBD1; V: TRBV6-5; DNA: TGTGCCAGCAGTACCTCCGGACAGGGTAATTCACCCCTCCACTTT; CDR3: CASSTSGQGNSPLHF
size: NA; J: TRBJ2-3; D: TRBD2; V: TRBV19; DNA: TGTGCCAGTAGGGGACTAGCACCTAGCACAGATACGCAGTATTTT; CDR3: CASRGLAPSTDTQYF
size: NA; J: TRBJ2-7; D: NA; V: TRBV10-3; DNA: TGTGCCACCTCACGTCCCAGGGGGGAGTACGAGCAGTACTTC; CDR3: CATSRPRGEYEQYF
size: once; J: TRBJ2-3; D: TRBD1; V: TRBV5-4; DNA: TGTGCCAGCAGCTTGGACAGGGGGCTTGGAGATACGCAGTATTTT; CDR3: CASSLDRGLGDTQYF
size: once; J: TRBJ2-1; D: NA; V: TRBV10-3; DNA: TGTGCCATCAGCCCCGCATACAATGAGCAGTTCTTC; CDR3: CAISPAYNEQFF
size: NA; J: TRBJ1-6; D: TRBD1; V: TRBV19; DNA: TGTGCCAGTAGTATGGGACAGGCACCTAATTCACCCCTCCACTTT; CDR3: CASSMGQAPNSPLHF
size: NA; J: TRBJ2-7; D: TRBD1; V: TRBV28; DNA: TGTGCTACAATAGGGGGCCCCTACGAGCAGTACTTC; CDR3: CATIGGPYEQYF
size: NA; J: TRBJ2-2; D: NA; V: TRBV19; DNA: TGTGCCAGTAGTATACCGGGCCAGGGTATGACCGGGGAGCTGTTTTTT; CDR3: CASSIPGQGMTGELFF
size: NA; J: TRBJ2-7; D: NA; V: TRBV7-2; DNA: TGTGCCAGCAGCTTTGTATCTTACGAGCAGTACTTC; CDR3: CASSFVSYEQYF
size: NA; J: TRBJ2-3; D: TRBD2; V: TRBV28; DNA: TGTGCCAGCAGTTCACGGGGGGGCCTGTTGTTGGATACGCAGTATTTT; CDR3: CASSSRGGLLLDTQYF
size: NA; J: TRBJ1-4; D: TRBD1; V: TRBV5-1; DNA: TGCGCCAGCAGCCTAGGACAGGGGTTTGAAAAACTGTTTTTT; CDR3: CASSLGQGFEKLFF
size: once; J: TRBJ1-5; D: TRBD1; V: TRBV7-2; DNA: TGTGCCAGCAGCATCTCGTGGCGGGACAGCTATCAGCCCCAGCATTTT; CDR3: CASSISWRDSYQPQHF
size: NA; J: TRBJ2-1; D: NA; V: TRBV9; DNA: TGTGCCAGCAACCGGGGGTCCAATGAGCAGTTCTTC; CDR3: CASNRGSNEQFF
size: NA; J: TRBJ2-6; D: NA; V: TRBV7-6; DNA: TGTGCCAGCAGCTTTACCAGGGGTAGGGCCTCTGGGGCCAACGTCCTGACTTTC; CDR3: CASSFTRGRASGANVLTF
size: few; J: TRBJ1-5; D: TRBD1; V: TRBV2; DNA: TGTGCCAGCGGACAGGGAAATAGCAATCAGCCCCAGCATTTT; CDR3: CASGQGNSNQPQHF
size: once; J: TRBJ2-3; D: NA; V: TRBV30; DNA: TGTGCCTGGAGCCGACAGGCTAGCACAGATACGCAGTATTTT; CDR3: CAWSRQASTDTQYF
size: NA; J: TRBJ2-7; D: TRBD2; V: TRBV6-1; DNA: TGTGCCAGCATGATTAGCGGGGGCTACGAGCAGTACTTC; CDR3: CASMISGGYEQYF
size: NA; J: TRBJ1-4; D: TRBD1; V: TRBV10-3; DNA: TGTGCCATCAGTGAGTCCGGGACAGGGAGTGAAAAACTGTTTTTT; CDR3: CAISESGTGSEKLFF
size: NA; J: TRBJ1-6; D: NA; V: TRBV10-3; DNA: TGTGCCATCAGTAAGGGAGAGGGCCGGAATTCACCCCTCCACTTT; CDR3: CAISKGEGRNSPLHF
size: NA; J: TRBJ2-5; D: NA; V: TRBV6-4; DNA: TGTGCCAGCAGTGACAGGGGAGGCGAGACCCAGTACTTC; CDR3: CASSDRGGETQYF
size: once; J: TRBJ2-5; D: NA; V: TRBV5-1; DNA: TGCGCCAGCAGCCCTCCCCCGGAGGAGACCCAGTACTTC; CDR3: CASSPPPEETQYF
size: NA; J: TRBJ2-2; D: TRBD2; V: TRBV5-4; DNA: TGTGCCAGCAGGGCGGGAGATCGCACCGGGGAGCTGTTTTTT; CDR3: CASRAGDRTGELFF